These 2 T cell receptor beta chains originate from one sample sequenced in a study of shared clonotypes between healthy human individuals. Using immunoSEQ multiplex PCR, the repertoire was profiled, and TCRdb retains in-frame clones only, with some absent. The repertoire holds approximately 2.5 million clones, with 93% as singletons. Sequencing used naive CD4+ T cells from PBMCs. Documented subset: CD45RA+ positively selected. All receptors come from a man aged 18 to 35 in good health. Some clones in this sample may be carry-over from other donors' samples.

The rearrangement joins TRBV7-2 to TRBJ2-1; 12 bases fit TRBD1. Germline loops: CDR1 SGHTA, CDR2 FQGNSA. V was clipped by 4 bases and J by 1 base; unmatched bases: 5. This CDR3 spans 17 amino acids. The CDR3, as DNA: TGTGCCAGCAGCTGGGGACAGGGGGCGCCTTCCTACAATGAGCAGTTCTTC. Amino acids: CASSWGQGAPSYNEQFF.

The chain joins TRBV28 to TRBJ2-5, with 7 bases that match TRBD1. The CDR3 consists of 14 residues. Per the germline V gene, CDR1 is MDHEN and CDR2 is SYDVKM. Unmatched junction bases numbered 9, after V lost 8 bases and J lost 3 bases. The CDR3 loop is CASSGRGGEETQYF. The CDR3 region has the DNA TGTGCCAGCTCGGGGAGAGGGGGCGAAGAGACCCAGTACTTC.